The present T cell receptor beta chain was sequenced within a study of T cell responses to AZD1222 COVID-19 vaccine. Whole-study findings and limits: Across the whole spike, CD4 TCRs peaked at regions 160-218 and 743-854.

Sequencing was performed with immunoSEQ multiplex PCR; in TCRdb, only in-frame clones are kept and a portion is missing. This sample has 110,000 to 150,000 clones, with 70% to 90% found just once. This clone was detected a few times. Its specificity is not known. Germline CDR1 is KGHSY and CDR2 is FQNENV. The CDR3 sequence is 13 residues long. Trimming cost V 4 bases and J 9 bases; bases outside gene matches: 6. This sequence joins TRBV16 and TRBJ1-5; TRBD1 matches at 7 bases. This clonotype was sampled from an adult in good health. This sample comprised peripheral blood, obtained on day 0 of AZD1222 vaccination. The CDR3 protein is CASSPRDSWPQHF. The CDR3 nucleotides read TGTGCCAGCAGCCCTCGGGACAGCTGGCCCCAGCATTTT.